One and the same sample provided the 20 T cell receptor beta chains below, sequenced in a study of cytomegalovirus exposure and HLA in healthy donors. The study ran its PCR with 60 Vbeta and 13 Jbeta primers. Using immunoSEQ multiplex PCR, the repertoire was profiled, and TCRdb retains in-frame clones only, with some absent. The sample includes 130,000 to 150,000 clones, around three quarters of them seen just once. Material: PBMCs. Receptors originate from a man between 35 and 55 years old in good health and CMV-seropositive.

In its sample, this clone was seen once. The rearrangement uses TRBV28 and TRBJ2-2; 9 bases are shared with TRBD1. The CDR3 spans 16 residues. J was trimmed by 4 bases and V by 4 bases; bases with no gene match: 7. Germline V lookup: CDR1 MDHEN, CDR2 SYDVKM. In nucleotides, the CDR3 is TGTGCCAGCAGTTCCCCTGACAGGGGGGGCACCGGGGAGCTGTTTTTT. This translates into CASSSPDRGGTGELFF.

The chain links TRBV25-1 to TRBJ1-4; 8 bases line up with TRBD1. The germline CDR1 and CDR2 sequences are MGHDK and SYGVNS. This CDR3 has 16 residues. V lost 4 bases to trimming and J lost 8 bases; unmatched junction nucleotides: 12. The CDR3 sequence is CASSAHGQGSSEKLFF. The CDR3 region has the DNA TGTGCCAGCAGTGCTCACGGACAGGGTTCTTCAGAAAAACTGTTTTTT.

The chain uses TRBV29-1 and TRBJ1-4, with 10 bases identical to TRBD1. From germline, CDR1 is SQVTM and CDR2 ANQGSEA. V gave up 6 bases and J gave up 6 bases; unmatched junction bases: 1. This CDR3 comprises 12 residues. CDR3 coding DNA: TGCAGCGTGGGACAGGGGTATGAAAAACTGTTTTTT. This codes for CSVGQGYEKLFF.

The rearrangement uses TRBV5-1 and TRBJ2-2, with 7 nucleotides matching TRBD2. Trimming cost V 0 bases and J 6 bases; bases outside gene matches: 5. CDR3 size: 15 residues. Germline V gene data show CDR1 as SGHRS and CDR2 as YFSETQ. Here the CDR3 reads CASSLDGAGAGELFF. In DNA, the CDR3 is TGCGCCAGCAGCTTGGATGGGGCGGGAGCCGGGGAGCTGTTTTTT. Complete variable domain (other parts from reference TRBV5-1 and TRBJ2-2): KAGVTQTPRYLIKTRGQQVTLSCSPISGHRSVSWYQQTPGQGLQFLFEYFSETQRNKGNFPGRFSGRQFSNSRSEMNVSTLELGDSALYLCASSLDGAGAGELFFGEGSRLTVL.

The V and J genes are TRBV9 and TRBJ1-2; no clear D gene. Germline loops: CDR1 SGDLS, CDR2 YYNGEE. Between the trimmed V and J ends, which lost 0 bases and 5 bases, there was a span of 17 bases. The CDR3 length is 16 residues. In nucleotides, the CDR3 is TGTGCCAGCAGCGTAGAACGCCAGGCGTACCTTTATGGCTACACCTTC. It translates to CASSVERQAYLYGYTF.

A few counts support this clone. CDR3 nucleotide sequence: TGTGCCAGCAGTTACTCACCGGGAGCAGGTGGAGGCTACACCTTC. Translated, it gives CASSYSPGAGGGYTF. The chain joins TRBV6-5 to TRBJ1-2; D gene ambiguous. V was trimmed by 0 bases and J by 8 bases, leaving 16 bases between them. The CDR3 extends over 15 amino acids. Germline CDR1 MNHEY, CDR2 SVGAGI.

This clone has just one count. The genes are TRBV7-2 and TRBJ2-5, with 8 bases matching TRBD1. Germline loops: CDR1 SGHTA, CDR2 FQGNSA. Trimming cost V 3 bases and J 4 bases; bases outside gene matches: 7. CDR3 length: 15 amino acids. CDR3 DNA sequence: TGTGCCAGCAGCTTTGAAGGACAGGGAAGAGAGACCCAGTACTTC. Translated, it gives CASSFEGQGRETQYF.

This sequence joins TRBV11-1 and TRBJ2-3; 8 nucleotides match TRBD2. The CDR3 is 15 amino acids. Trimming removed 1 base from V and 3 bases from J; junction bases left unmatched: 3. CDR1 and CDR2 (germline): SGHAT, FQDESV (reference sequence). Here the CDR3 reads CASSLVGGRTDTQYF. The DNA for the CDR3 is TGTGCCAGCAGCTTAGTAGGCGGGAGGACAGATACGCAGTATTTT.

CDR3 sequence reads: CASSLASGIPGELFF. In DNA, the CDR3 is TGTGCCAGCAGCTTGGCTAGCGGGATTCCCGGGGAGCTGTTTTTT. V usage is TRBV7-9 and J usage is TRBJ2-2, with 9 bases lining up with TRBD2. The CDR3 loop spans 15 amino acids. CDR1 SEHNR and CDR2 FQNEAQ come from the germline V gene (reference sequence). Trimming cost V 3 bases and J 6 bases; bases outside gene matches: 5.

The rearrangement links TRBV19 to TRBJ1-5, with no clear D. This CDR3 is built from 16 residues. Trimming cost V 3 bases and J 3 bases, with 15 bases left between them. Germline-derived CDR1 and CDR2 are LNHDA and SQIVND (reference sequence). In DNA, the CDR3 is TGTGCCAGTAGTATCACTTTCAACAGCCTCAATCAGCCCCAGCATTTT. It encodes CASSITFNSLNQPQHF.

The chain couples TRBV19 to TRBJ1-1; maybe TRBD1 (6 bases). The ends were cut back, 5 bases at V and 3 bases at J, with 13 bases in the middle. The CDR3 covers 14 residues. Per the germline V gene, CDR1 is LNHDA and CDR2 is SQIVND (reference sequence). The CDR3 loop is CASSPLTGYTEAFF. Here the CDR3 DNA reads TGTGCCAGTAGTCCACTGACAGGCTACACTGAAGCTTTCTTT.

J is TRBJ2-3 and V is TRBV5-1, with 11 bases lining up with TRBD2. This CDR3 is built from 18 residues. Unmatched junction bases numbered 6, after V lost 0 bases and J lost 0 bases. Germline CDR1 reads SGHRS; CDR2 reads YFSETQ. This chain's CDR3 is CASSLGTSGSMSTDTQYF. The CDR3 DNA reads as TGCGCCAGCAGCTTGGGAACTAGCGGGAGTATGAGCACAGATACGCAGTATTTT.

V usage is TRBV19 and J usage is TRBJ2-7, with TRBD2 matching 7 bases. Germline V gene data show CDR1 as LNHDA and CDR2 as SQIVND (reference sequence). The CDR3 has 14 residues. V gave up 8 bases and J gave up 2 bases; unmatched junction bases: 9. CDR3 sequence reads: CASSNSGPTYEQYF. The CDR3 DNA is TGTGCCAGTTCTAATAGCGGGCCGACCTACGAGCAGTACTTC. The whole variable domain, remainder taken from reference TRBV19 and TRBJ2-7, is DGGITQSPKYLFRKEGQNVTLSCEQNLNHDAMYWYRQDPGQGLRLIYYSQIVNDFQKGDIAEGYSVSREKKESFPLTVTSAQKNPTAFYLCASSNSGPTYEQYFGPGTRLTVT.

The V gene is TRBV18, the J gene TRBJ2-1; 7 nucleotides match TRBD2. Trimming removed 8 bases from V and 8 bases from J; junction bases left unmatched: 12. Germline values: CDR1 KGHSH, CDR2 LQKENI. The CDR3 covers 14 residues. For the CDR3, the DNA is TGTGCCAGCCGTCCGGGACTAAGTAGGGATGAGCAGTTCTTC. Encoded protein: CASRPGLSRDEQFF.

This chain links TRBV5-4 with TRBJ1-2; 7 bases fit TRBD1. Germline values: CDR1 SGHNT, CDR2 YYREEE (reference sequence). V shed 0 bases, J shed 5 bases, and the junction held 7 bases outside the gene matches. The CDR3 totals 15 residues. In nucleotides, the CDR3 is TGTGCCAGCAGCTTGGATGCAGGGGGTGGATATGGCTACACCTTC. Protein: CASSLDAGGGYGYTF.

The gene calls are TRBV19 and TRBJ1-5; 9 nucleotides align to TRBD1. The ends lost 3 bases at V and 5 bases at J; junction bases unmatched: 8. The CDR3 sequence is 16 residues long. Germline CDR1 LNHDA, CDR2 SQIVND (reference sequence). The CDR3 nucleotides are TGTGCCAGTAGTATTGGTCGGGGACAGGGTCATCAGCCCCAGCATTTT. Translated: CASSIGRGQGHQPQHF. Full variable domain (remainder filled in from reference TRBV19 and TRBJ1-5): DGGITQSPKYLFRKEGQNVTLSCEQNLNHDAMYWYRQDPGQGLRLIYYSQIVNDFQKGDIAEGYSVSREKKESFPLTVTSAQKNPTAFYLCASSIGRGQGHQPQHFGDGTRLSIL.

This clone was observed a few times. The chain uses TRBV28 and TRBJ1-1; D ambiguous. This CDR3 is built from 12 residues. Trimming pared 2 bases from V and 5 bases from J, leaving 6 bases between. Germline assignment: CDR1 MDHEN and CDR2 SYDVKM. CDR3 DNA sequence: TGTGCCAGCAGTTTAGGAGCGACTGAAGCTTTCTTT. Its translation: CASSLGATEAFF.

The genes are TRBV5-4 and TRBJ1-1; D unresolved. The germline V gene encodes CDR1 SGHNT and CDR2 YYREEE (reference sequence). V lost 0 bases and J lost 0, with 9 bases in between. This CDR3 spans 15 amino acids. The CDR3, as DNA: TGTGCCAGCAGCTTGGACAGCTACATGAACACTGAAGCTTTCTTT. Protein sequence: CASSLDSYMNTEAFF.

The chain links TRBV7-9 to TRBJ1-4; D unclear. The CDR3 has 14 residues. V lost 4 bases to trimming and J lost 3 bases, with 9 bases between them. The germline CDR1 and CDR2 sequences are SEHNR and FQNEAQ (reference sequence). The CDR3 nucleotides read TGTGCCAGCAGCTCCAGAGGTTCTAATGAAAAACTGTTTTTT. As protein: CASSSRGSNEKLFF.

The rearrangement uses TRBV6-5 and TRBJ1-2; 10 bases agree with TRBD1. The junction had 6 bases not matched to a gene; V was cut back by 4 bases and J by 7 bases. This CDR3 contains 14 residues. Germline CDR1 reads MNHEY; CDR2 reads SVGAGI. In DNA form, the CDR3 reads TGTGCCAGCAGTTCGACAGGGGGCATATTTGGCTACACCTTC. Its protein is CASSSTGGIFGYTF.